The sequence of this T cell receptor (beta chain) was determined in a study of T cells in localized non-small cell lung cancer. Germline-derived CDR1 and CDR2 are KGHSH and LQKENI. The CDR3 is 15 residues long. The V end lost 1 base, the J end lost 3 bases, and 9 bases lay between the germline ends. The assay was immunoSEQ multiplex PCR, and TCRdb's table has in-frame clones only and misses some. The sample records roughly 30,000 clones, roughly 86% being singletons. The receptor was derived from a woman aged 40 to 75 with stage I lung adenocarcinoma. Sample: peripheral blood, taken before any cancer treatment. The rearrangement links TRBV18 to TRBJ1-4; no clear D gene. This chain's CDR3 is CASSPRTSANEKLFF. DNA for the CDR3: TGTGCCAGCTCACCACGCACCTCGGCTAATGAAAAACTGTTTTTT.